Detailed here is one TCR beta chain. Its antigen has not been determined. No base-level quality is on record; no much larger clone is a single base apart. CDR3 length: 14 amino acids, cysteine to phenylalanine. The CDR3 DNA has 42 bases and is translated from base 1. V trim: 4 bases; J trim: 6 bases; unmatched bases: 5. CDR1 and CDR2 (LGHDT, YNNKEL) derive from the germline V gene (reference sequence). The data originate from a study of control samples from healthy donors and cancer patients (TCRdb year 2020). The library was produced with the immunoSEQ multiplex PCR assay. The immuneACCESS repertoire file appears here via TCRdb, limited to in-frame rearrangements. These files lack a portion of the clones; in checked studies, under half of the deficit traces to unresolved V genes, and the cause of the others is not known. This sample lists about 150,000 clones; approximately 86% were detected once. Clones ranked in the top ten supply 1.7% of the sample.

The sample comprised blood. This receptor was taken from a man aged 18-30 years in good health. The rearranged chain carries TRBV3-1 (or the pseudogene TRBV3-2) and TRBJ1-4; TRBD1 fits 7 bases in the junction. The CDR3 is CASSRDRVDEKLFF. The nucleotide sequence reads as follows: TGTGCCAGCAGCCGCGACAGGGTGGATGAAAAACTGTTTTTT.